This entry lists 32 T cell receptor beta chains sequenced from one sample in a study of CD39 and CD103 CD8 tumor-infiltrating T cells. This table comes from immunoSEQ multiplex PCR, and its TCRdb copy is limited to in-frame clones, with some not included. The data hold some 410 clones, with about 41% observed a single time. Sequenced sample: CD39+ CD103+ CD8+ T cells sorted from the tumor. The subset was: CD103+CD39+ double-positive CD45RA- CD8 T cells. The receptors stem from a human donor with melanoma.

The table lists this clone with a few counts. The chain uses TRBV30 and TRBJ2-7, with TRBD1 as a possible D gene (6 bases). Germline lookup yields CDR1 GTSNPN and CDR2 SVGIG (reference sequence). The V gene lost 4 bases and the J gene lost 2 bases, with 12 bases spanning the gap. The length of the CDR3 is 13 residues. The CDR3 reads CAWNPTGPYEQYF. The CDR3 DNA follows: TGTGCCTGGAACCCGACAGGACCCTACGAGCAGTACTTC.

This clone was found once. This sequence joins TRBV25-1 and TRBJ1-5; perhaps TRBD1 as D (6 bases). V shed 6 bases and J shed 5 bases, with 17 bases lying between them. In germline, CDR1 is MGHDK, CDR2 SYGVNS. The CDR3 is 15 amino acids. The CDR3 DNA sequence: TGTGCCAGCAGAGGGGGTAGGGGTTGGGATCAGCCCCAGCATTTT. This codes for CASRGGRGWDQPQHF.

This clone was seen a handful of times. The chain couples TRBV7-6 to TRBJ2-3, with 10 positions matching TRBD2. The CDR3 contains 15 residues. V gave up 1 base and J gave up 3 bases; unmatched junction bases: 1. Germline assignment: CDR1 SGHVS and CDR2 FNYEAQ. DNA for the CDR3: TGTGCCAGCAGCTTAGAACTAGCGGGGACAGATACGCAGTATTTT. Its protein product is CASSLELAGTDTQYF.

This chain links TRBV11-2 with TRBJ2-5; D not resolved. CDR3 length equals 14 residues. Trimming removed 3 bases at V and 5 bases at J, with 13 bases between. CDR1 is SGHAT and CDR2 is FQNNGV in the germline V gene. CDR3 coding DNA: TGTGCCAGCAGCTTGGGAAAGACCGAGGAGACCCAGTACTTC. This translates into CASSLGKTEETQYF. The full variable domain, completed using reference TRBV11-2 and TRBJ2-5, is EAGVAQSPRYKIIEKRQSVAFWCNPISGHATLYWYQQILGQGPKLLIQFQNNGVVDDSQLPKDRFSAERLKGVDSTLKIQPAKLEDSAVYLCASSLGKTEETQYFGPGTRLLVL.

About this clone itself: At one end the junction does not follow the germline gene, possibly because of a read error. The CDR3 loop is CASSLGKTEETQYF. In nucleotides, the CDR3 is TGTGCCAGCAGCTTGGGAAAGACCGAGGAGACCCAGTACTTC. The chain has TRBV5-3 and TRBJ2-5; D unresolved. TRBV5-3 is assigned to the ORF class and has an uncertain function. CDR3 length: 14 amino acids.

This clone has only one observation. The rearrangement joins TRBV5-1 to TRBJ2-3, with unresolved D. The V gene lost 4 bases and the J gene lost 1 base, with 7 bases spanning the gap. Germline-derived CDR1 and CDR2 are SGHRS and YFSETQ. There are 13 residues in the CDR3. CDR3 in DNA: TGCGCCAGCAGCGTGGATCGCACAGATACGCAGTATTTT. Encoded protein: CASSVDRTDTQYF.

The rearrangement uses TRBV4-1 and TRBJ2-3; D uncertain. Trimming removed 1 base from V and 2 bases from J, with 7 bases in between. The germline CDR1 and CDR2 sequences are MGHRA and YSYEKL. The CDR3 length is 14 residues. In DNA form, the CDR3 reads TGCGCCAGCAGCCAAGTGGGCTACACAGATACGCAGTATTTT. Translating it yields CASSQVGYTDTQYF.

CDR3 sequence (DNA): TGTGCCAGCAGCTTGGGGTTAGGGGCGGGAGTCCGCACAGATACGCAGTATTTT. Amino acid sequence: CASSLGLGAGVRTDTQYF. This chain uses TRBV4-2 with TRBJ2-3; 7 bases agree with TRBD2. Trimming took 5 bases from V and 1 from J; bases not matched to a gene: 15. CDR3 size: 18 residues. The V gene's germline CDR1 is LGHNA and CDR2 YNFKEQ.

This clone was found a few times. The J gene is TRBJ1-1, the V gene TRBV7-9, with no clear D. The CDR3 contains 13 residues. Germline V gives CDR1 SEHNR, CDR2 FQNEAQ (reference sequence). The ends were cut back, 3 bases at V and 5 bases at J, with 10 bases in the middle. CDR3 residues: CASSLDGGTEAFF. The CDR3 DNA follows: TGTGCCAGCAGCTTGGACGGTGGGACTGAAGCTTTCTTT.

By frequency in the sample, this clone is medium-sized (0.01 to 0.1%). This may be a read error: a much more frequent sequence differs by one nucleotide. This chain uses TRBV5-4 with TRBJ2-1, with 8 bases fitting TRBD2. CDR1 is SGHNT, CDR2 YYREEE, per germline (reference sequence). This CDR3 spans 15 amino acids. V lost 0 bases and J lost 2; bases outside the gene matches: 1. Here the CDR3 reads CASSLGSGAYNEQFF. CDR3 DNA: TGTGCCAGCAGCTTGGGTAGCGGGGCCTACAATGAGCAGTTCTTC.

This clone was detected once. V is TRBV5-1 and J is TRBJ2-2, with a possible D match to TRBD1 (6 bases). Germline CDR1 is SGHRS and CDR2 is YFSETQ. Trimming took 0 bases from V and 1 from J, leaving 7 bases between them. This CDR3 spans 15 amino acids. The CDR3 bases are TGCGCCAGCAGCTTGGGGACAGAGAACACCGGGGAGCTGTTTTTT. It encodes CASSLGTENTGELFF.

This clone was seen more than once but under ten times. At one end, the junction sequence differs from germline, possibly due to a read error. The chain employs TRBV29-1 and TRBJ1-2; D gene uncertain. The germline V gene encodes CDR1 SQVTM and CDR2 ANQGSEA. The length of the CDR3 is 9 residues. The DNA for the CDR3 is TGCAGCGCTTGGGAGGCCGCCGACTTC. Protein sequence: CSAWEAADF. The complete variable domain, with remaining parts taken from reference TRBV29-1 and TRBJ1-2, reads SAVISQKPSRDICQRGTSLTIQCQVDSQVTMMFWYRQQPGQSLTLIATANQGSEATYESGFVIDKFPISRPNLTFSTLTVSNMSPEDSSIYLCSAWEAADFGSGTRLTVV.

The J gene is TRBJ2-7, the V gene TRBV7-2; 8 bases agree with TRBD2. The CDR3 is 15 amino acids. The V gene's germline CDR1 is SGHTA and CDR2 FQGNSA. The ends lost 4 bases at V and 7 bases at J; junction bases unmatched: 12. The CDR3 reads CASSSGGRGRVEQYF. The CDR3 DNA sequence: TGTGCCAGCAGCTCGGGGGGGAGGGGAAGGGTAGAGCAGTACTTC. Full variable domain (outside the CDR3, taken from reference TRBV7-2 and TRBJ2-7): GAGVSQSPSNKVTEKGKDVELRCDPISGHTALYWYRQSLGQGLEFLIYFQGNSAPDKSGLPSDRFSAERTGGSVSTLTIQRTQQEDSAVYLCASSSGGRGRVEQYFGPGTRLTVT.

V and J are TRBV4-2 and TRBJ1-2, with 9 bases aligning to TRBD1. CDR1 LGHNA and CDR2 YNFKEQ come from the germline V gene. V was pared by 0 bases and J by 5 bases, with 1 base of the junction left unmatched. The CDR3 contains 14 residues. The CDR3 bases are TGTGCCAGCAGCCAAGAACAGGGGGCTTATGGCTACACCTTC. Its translation: CASSQEQGAYGYTF.

This clone showed up just a few times. The chain joins TRBV6-5 to TRBJ1-2, with 9 bases identical to TRBD1. This CDR3 spans 14 amino acids. Trimming removed 10 bases from V and 4 bases from J; junction bases left unmatched: 10. Germline CDR1 and CDR2: MNHEY and SVGAGI. The CDR3 is CAINSDRGTYGYTF. The CDR3 DNA reads TGTGCCATCAACTCCGACAGGGGGACCTATGGCTACACCTTC.

The genes are TRBV21-1 and TRBJ1-5. TRBV21-1 is a documented pseudogene. CDR3 length: 16 amino acids. This CDR3 is CASSTYLGRANQPQHF. In DNA, the CDR3 is TGTGCCAGCAGCACCTACCTCGGACGGGCAAATCAGCCCCAGCATTTT.

This clone is judged hyperexpanded (1% or more). The rearrangement joins TRBV28 to TRBJ2-2; D remains unclear. The CDR3 contains 16 residues. Trimming took 4 bases from V and 2 from J, leaving 14 bases between them. Germline values: CDR1 MDHEN, CDR2 SYDVKM. CDR3 coding DNA: TGTGCCAGCAGTTCCCCCCAGGTTGGCAACACCGGGGAGCTGTTTTTT. Protein product: CASSSPQVGNTGELFF.

By share of the sample, this clone is hyperexpanded. The gene calls are TRBV4-1 and TRBJ2-2; D gene uncertain. Looked up from germline, CDR1 is MGHRA and CDR2 is YSYEKL. CDR3 length equals 13 residues. V was clipped by 0 bases and J by 6 bases, with 5 bases between them. CDR3 coding DNA: TGCGCCAGCAGCCAAGATACAGCCGGGGAGCTGTTTTTT. It specifies CASSQDTAGELFF.

This clone was found once. The chain joins TRBV4-1 to TRBJ2-7; 7 bases fit TRBD2. The CDR3 is made up of 13 amino acids. CDR1 is MGHRA, CDR2 YSYEKL, per germline. V was pared by 1 base and J by 5 bases, with 2 bases of the junction left unmatched. The CDR3: CASSQARGDEQYF. CDR3 sequence (DNA): TGCGCCAGCAGCCAAGCCCGGGGGGACGAGCAGTACTTC.

Comments on this clone: Relative to the germline gene, one junction end is altered; a read error may explain this. This chain uses TRBV7-3 with TRBJ1-4, with 11 bases identical to TRBD1. Germline V gene lookup returns CDR1 SGHTA and CDR2 FQGTGA. The CDR3 is 16 residues long. As DNA, the CDR3 is TGCGCCAGCAGCCGGGGGACAGGGGGTAGTAATGAAAAACTGTTTTTT. This codes for CASSRGTGGSNEKLFF.

This clone was picked up a small number of times. J is TRBJ1-4 and V is TRBV7-9; D is perhaps TRBD1 (6 bases). V lost 5 bases and J 5 bases, leaving 15 bases between the germline ends. Germline-derived CDR1 and CDR2 are SEHNR and FQNEAQ (reference sequence). The CDR3 sequence is 15 residues long. CDR3 DNA: TGTGCCAGCAGCCCACCGACAGGCCTAAATGAAAAACTGTTTTTT. It is translated as CASSPPTGLNEKLFF.

This clone was observed a few times. This chain uses TRBV27 with TRBJ1-5; D gene uncertain. The germline V gene has CDR1 MNHEY and CDR2 SMNVEV (reference sequence). The CDR3 contains 15 residues. Trimming stripped 3 bases from V and 0 bases from J, with 9 bases between. DNA of the CDR3: TGTGCCAGCAGTTTTAACACCGATAGCAATCAGCCCCAGCATTTT. This gives the protein CASSFNTDSNQPQHF.

The chain uses TRBV7-7 and TRBJ2-6; D tentatively fits TRBD1 or TRBD2 (5 bases each). Germline assignment: CDR1 SSHAT and CDR2 FNYEAQ (reference sequence). The CDR3 has 17 residues. The germline V and J ends were trimmed by 5 bases and 5 bases, with 19 bases remaining between them. The CDR3, as DNA: TGTGCCAGCAGCCGGGACGCGCCACAAAGTCGGGCCAACGTCCTGACTTTC. This codes for CASSRDAPQSRANVLTF.

The chain recombines TRBV5-6 with TRBJ2-1; D unresolved. V lost 4 bases and J lost 7, with 6 bases in between. The CDR3 totals 11 residues. Germline CDR1 SGHDT, CDR2 YYEEEE. DNA for the CDR3: TGTGCCAGCAGCCCCAATAATGAGCAGTTCTTC. It specifies CASSPNNEQFF. Complete variable domain (other parts from reference TRBV5-6 and TRBJ2-1): DAGVTQSPTHLIKTRGQQVTLRCSPKSGHDTVSWYQQALGQGPQFIFQYYEEEERQRGNFPDRFSGHQFPNYSSELNVNALLLGDSALYLCASSPNNEQFFGPGTRLTVL.

By its share, this clone is medium-sized. A junction end diverges from the germline sequence, so it may reflect a read error. The chain recombines TRBV5-6 with TRBJ1-5; D not certain. The length of the CDR3 is 13 residues. CDR1 SGHDT and CDR2 YYEEEE come from the germline V gene. The CDR3 bases are TGTGCCAGCAGCTTGGGCAGCAGTCAGCCCCAGCATTTT. This translates into CASSLGSSQPQHF.

By proportion, this clone is large. The chain uses TRBV9 and TRBJ1-2; D perhaps matches TRBD1 (5 bases). V was cut by 0 bases and J by 4 bases, with 10 bases left in between. The CDR3 loop spans 14 amino acids. Per germline, CDR1 SGDLS and CDR2 YYNGEE. DNA of the CDR3: TGTGCCAGCAGCGTAGAGGGGCCTAGCTATGGCTACACCTTC. Amino acid sequence: CASSVEGPSYGYTF. The full variable domain, in which reference TRBV9 and TRBJ1-2 provide the parts outside the CDR3, is DSGVTQTPKHLITATGQRVTLRCSPRSGDLSVYWYQQSLDQGLQFLIQYYNGEERAKGNILERFSAQQFPDLHSELNLSSLELGDSALYFCASSVEGPSYGYTFGSGTRLTVV.

By frequency in the sample, this clone is large. V usage is TRBV30 and J usage is TRBJ2-7; possibly TRBD1 for D (5 bases). This CDR3 comprises 12 residues. Trimming cost V 5 bases and J 3 bases, with 11 bases left between them. CDR1 GTSNPN and CDR2 SVGIG come from the germline V gene (reference sequence). CDR3 DNA: TGTGCCTGGGGGGCGTCTTTCTACGAGCAGTACTTC. Translating gives CAWGASFYEQYF.

This clone was seen only once. V is TRBV28 and J is TRBJ1-5, with D uncertain. The germline V and J ends were trimmed by 4 bases and 10 bases, with 8 bases remaining between them. The length of the CDR3 is 11 residues. Germline CDR1 reads MDHEN; CDR2 reads SYDVKM. The CDR3, as DNA: TGTGCCAGCAGTTCGGTATATCCCCAGCATTTT. It specifies CASSSVYPQHF.

This clone ranks as hyperexpanded. The V and J genes are TRBV11-2 and TRBJ2-3, with D tentatively TRBD1 or TRBD2 (5 bases each). The CDR3 sequence is 13 residues long. Trimming left V 4 bases short and J 5 bases short, with 10 bases between. Germline CDR1 and CDR2: SGHAT and FQNNGV. CDR3 protein: CASSSTGQDTQYF. The CDR3 region has the DNA TGTGCCAGCAGCTCAACGGGGCAAGATACGCAGTATTTT. Full variable domain (outside the CDR3, taken from reference TRBV11-2 and TRBJ2-3): EAGVAQSPRYKIIEKRQSVAFWCNPISGHATLYWYQQILGQGPKLLIQFQNNGVVDDSQLPKDRFSAERLKGVDSTLKIQPAKLEDSAVYLCASSSTGQDTQYFGPGTRLTVL.

This clone is termed medium-sized. The chain recombines TRBV18 with TRBJ2-7, with D perhaps being TRBD1 or TRBD2 (6 bases each). This CDR3 has 15 residues. Germline loops: CDR1 KGHSH, CDR2 LQKENI. Trimming shortened V by 0 bases and J by 3 bases, and 12 bases separated the two germline ends. The DNA of the CDR3 is TGTGCCAGCTCACCACCGAGGGGGGATAGCTACGAGCAGTACTTC. This translates into CASSPPRGDSYEQYF.

This clone was seen only a few times. V is TRBV21-1 and J is TRBJ2-2; the table's TRBD2 call for D was not verified on the DNA. TRBV21-1 is listed as a pseudogene. This CDR3 spans 15 amino acids. For the CDR3, the DNA is TGTGCCAGCAGCAGCAGCGGGACATACACCGGGGAGCTGTTTTTT. It is translated as CASSSSGTYTGELFF.

This chain links TRBV6-9 with TRBJ2-1, with unresolved D. Germline values: CDR1 MNHGY, CDR2 SVAAGI. V was pared by 5 bases and J by 7 bases, with 12 bases between. This CDR3 has 13 amino acids. The CDR3 DNA is TGTGCCAGCAGTCCTGAGGATCTGAATGAGCAGTTCTTC. Translating gives CASSPEDLNEQFF.